Below are 13 T cell receptor beta chains sequenced from a single sample in a study of T cell responses to AZD1222 COVID-19 vaccine. Some clones are missing from TCRdb's copy, which holds only in-frame ones; the method was immunoSEQ multiplex PCR. The table has 150,000 to 200,000 clones, just over 90% seen once. Sample: peripheral blood, taken 28 days after the second AZD1222 dose. The receptors were gathered from an adult who received the AZD1222 COVID-19 vaccine.

This clone has just a few counts. The chain carries TRBV12-2 and TRBJ2-2; no check of the table's D call, TRBD2, against the DNA was made. TRBV12-2 is a known pseudogene. The CDR3 is 18 residues long. CDR3 nucleotides: TGTGCAAGTCGCTTAGGGACTAGCGGGAGCGCGAACACCGGGGAGCTGTTTTTT. It yields the protein CASRLGTSGSANTGELFF.

This clone was detected only once. This chain joins TRBV30 and TRBJ1-1; no reliable D call. Trimming left V 3 bases short and J 0 bases short, with 20 bases between. CDR1 GTSNPN and CDR2 SVGIG come from the germline V gene (reference sequence). The CDR3 extends over 17 amino acids. The CDR3 DNA sequence: TGTGCCTGGAGGCCCCCACAGCCAATGTTTATGAACACTGAAGCTTTCTTT. It is translated as CAWRPPQPMFMNTEAFF.

This clone appeared once. J is TRBJ2-3 and V is TRBV10-3, with a tentative D call TRBD1 (5 bases). Trimming left V 6 bases short and J 4 bases short, with 5 bases between. CDR1 is ENHRY and CDR2 is SYGVKD in the germline V gene. The CDR3 spans 11 residues. The CDR3 loop is CAIRGPDTQYF. CDR3 DNA: TGTGCCATCAGGGGGCCAGATACGCAGTATTTT.

The CDR3, as DNA: TGTGCCAGCAGCTCGGACCTGACTAACTATGGCTACACCTTC. Encoded protein: CASSSDLTNYGYTF. The chain joins TRBV11-2 to TRBJ1-2; D remains unclear. CDR1 SGHAT and CDR2 FQNNGV come from the germline V gene. Trimming removed 4 bases from V and 0 bases from J, with 9 bases in between. CDR3 length: 14 residues.

The V and J genes are TRBV27 and TRBJ1-2; possibly TRBD1 for D (5 bases). V lost 2 bases and J 7 bases, leaving 14 bases between the germline ends. This CDR3 spans 14 amino acids. Per the germline V gene, CDR1 is MNHEY and CDR2 is SMNVEV (reference sequence). The CDR3 here is CASSLASGRTGYTF. The CDR3 bases are TGTGCCAGCAGTTTAGCCTCGGGGCGAACTGGCTACACCTTC.

This chain connects TRBV25-1 to TRBJ2-1; TRBD2 matches at 9 bases. The germline gives CDR1 MGHDK, CDR2 SYGVNS. J was trimmed by 7 bases and V by 6 bases; bases with no gene match: 10. The length of the CDR3 is 15 residues. In nucleotides, the CDR3 is TGTGCCAGCAGGGCCGAGCGGGGGGCCCGAAATGAGCAGTTCTTC. Its translation: CASRAERGARNEQFF.

The genes are TRBV28 and TRBJ1-3, with TRBD1 matching 7 bases. The CDR3 consists of 15 residues. The germline V gene encodes CDR1 MDHEN and CDR2 SYDVKM. V was clipped by 4 bases and J by 4 bases; unmatched bases: 7. In nucleotides, the CDR3 is TGTGCCAGCAGTTCGACAGGGAGTCGAGGAAACACCATATATTTT. Residues: CASSSTGSRGNTIYF.

This chain links TRBV3-1 (or the pseudogene TRBV3-2) with TRBJ2-3; a possible D gene is TRBD1 (6 bases). Germline V gene lookup returns CDR1 LGHDT and CDR2 YNNKEL (reference sequence). V was cut by 1 base and J by 1 base, with 12 bases left in between. The CDR3 has 16 amino acids. The CDR3: CASSQVSRGGTDTQYF. CDR3 DNA: TGTGCCAGCAGCCAAGTAAGCAGGGGCGGCACAGATACGCAGTATTTT.

This rearrangement joins TRBV11-3 to TRBJ2-2, with unresolved D. CDR1 is SGHNT and CDR2 is YENEEA in the germline V gene. The CDR3 covers 14 residues. V lost 0 bases, J lost 0 bases, and 2 bases lay in between. CDR3 sequence reads: CASSLESNTGELFF. The CDR3 DNA follows: TGTGCCAGCAGCTTAGAATCGAACACCGGGGAGCTGTTTTTT. The variable domain in full, with the rest retrieved from reference TRBV11-3 and TRBJ2-2, is EAGVVQSPRYKIIEKKQPVAFWCNPISGHNTLYWYLQNLGQGPELLIRYENEEAVDDSQLPKDRFSAERLKGVDSTLKIQPAELGDSAVYLCASSLESNTGELFFGEGSRLTVL.

This sequence joins TRBV7-3 and TRBJ2-3, with 9 bases identical to TRBD2. The ends lost 2 bases at V and 3 bases at J; junction bases unmatched: 6. This CDR3 is 16 amino acids long. CDR1 SGHTA and CDR2 FQGTGA come from the germline V gene. The CDR3 loop reads CASSLGASGVTDTQYF. DNA of the CDR3: TGTGCCAGCAGCTTAGGCGCTAGCGGGGTGACAGATACGCAGTATTTT.

The J gene is TRBJ1-1, the V gene TRBV11-2, with D tentatively TRBD1 (6 bases). The germline V gene has CDR1 SGHAT and CDR2 FQNNGV. There are 15 residues in the CDR3. V lost 3 bases and J lost 0, with 11 bases in between. The CDR3 spells CASSFQGQMNTEAFF. DNA of the CDR3: TGTGCCAGCAGCTTCCAAGGACAGATGAACACTGAAGCTTTCTTT.

This chain joins TRBV4-3 and TRBJ1-1, with D possibly TRBD1 on 6 matching bases. This CDR3 has 16 amino acids. Trimming removed 1 base at V and 3 bases at J, with 15 bases between. Germline V gene data show CDR1 as LGHNA and CDR2 as YSLEER. The chain's CDR3 is CASSQGTASFHTEAFF. The CDR3 region has the DNA TGCGCCAGCAGCCAAGGGACAGCCTCGTTCCACACTGAAGCTTTCTTT.

The chain has TRBV5-1 and TRBJ2-2; TRBD1 matches 7 bases. Germline assignment: CDR1 SGHRS and CDR2 YFSETQ. The CDR3 covers 16 residues. Trimming cost V 4 bases and J 7 bases; bases outside gene matches: 13. CDR3 in amino acids: CASSLTPGTVIGELFF. CDR3 DNA: TGCGCCAGCAGCCTAACTCCAGGGACAGTGATCGGGGAGCTGTTTTTT.